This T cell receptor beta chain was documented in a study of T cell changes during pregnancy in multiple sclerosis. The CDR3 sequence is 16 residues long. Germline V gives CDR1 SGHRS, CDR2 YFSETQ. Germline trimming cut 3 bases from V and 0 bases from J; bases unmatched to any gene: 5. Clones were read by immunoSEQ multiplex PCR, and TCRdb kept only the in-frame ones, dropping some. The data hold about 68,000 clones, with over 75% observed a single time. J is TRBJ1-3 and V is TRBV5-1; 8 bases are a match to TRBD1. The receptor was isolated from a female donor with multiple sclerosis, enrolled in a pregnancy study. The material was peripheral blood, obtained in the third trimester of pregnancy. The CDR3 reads CASSSRQGNSGNTIYF. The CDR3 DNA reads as TGCGCCAGCAGCTCAAGACAGGGGAACTCTGGAAACACCATATATTTT.